The 23 T cell receptor beta chains below all came from one sample that was sequenced in a study of radiation and T cells in renal cell carcinoma. TCRdb keeps only in-frame clones here, not all; method: immunoSEQ multiplex PCR. The sample contains around 180,000 clones, about nine tenths of which appear only once. Indicated time point: blood 4 weeks post-SBRT, at nephrectomy. As to treatment: 15 Gy SBRT to primary tumor, nephrectomy 4 weeks later. Sequencing used blood, obtained from a patient whose treatment included radiotherapy and nephrectomy. These receptor sequences come from a woman aged 45 to 65 with renal cell carcinoma.

On this clone: The same CDR3 also results from other DNA sequences found in this sample. V is TRBV2 and J is TRBJ2-7; perhaps D is TRBD1 or TRBD2 (5 bases each). This CDR3 has 11 amino acids. The germline V gene has CDR1 SNHLY and CDR2 FYNNEI. With 6 bases removed from V and 6 bases from J, the gap between germline ends came to 9 bases. CDR3 DNA sequence: TGTGCCAGCAGGGGGACCGGCGAGCAGTACTTC. Its protein product is CASRGTGEQYF.

The V gene is TRBV5-1, the J gene TRBJ2-7, with 8 bases that match TRBD1. The V gene end was trimmed by 2 bases and the J gene end by 3 bases; junction bases not matched to a gene: 10. This CDR3 spans 16 amino acids. Germline V gene data show CDR1 as SGHRS and CDR2 as YFSETQ. The CDR3 sequence: CASSFKGGQEGYEQYF. CDR3 DNA sequence: TGCGCCAGCAGCTTTAAGGGGGGACAGGAGGGCTACGAGCAGTACTTC.

The chain joins TRBV29-1 to TRBJ2-5, with 7 bases that match TRBD1. CDR3 length equals 16 residues. CDR1 and CDR2 from the germline V gene are SQVTM and ANQGSEA. V gave up 4 bases and J gave up 0 bases; unmatched junction bases: 11. The CDR3 region has the DNA TGCAGCGTTGTTGGCGGGCCAAGGGGGCACCAAGAGACCCAGTACTTC. This gives the protein CSVVGGPRGHQETQYF.

The chain has TRBV19 and TRBJ2-2; 9 nucleotides agree with TRBD1. The CDR3 consists of 17 residues. V gave up 4 bases and J gave up 6 bases; unmatched junction bases: 12. The germline V gene encodes CDR1 LNHDA and CDR2 SQIVND (reference sequence). CDR3 loop: CASSKTQGQGRAGELFF. The CDR3 nucleotides read TGTGCCAGTAGTAAGACTCAGGGACAGGGAAGGGCCGGGGAGCTGTTTTTT.

CDR3: CASSLDRGSNQPQHF. In DNA form, the CDR3 reads TGTGCCAGCAGTTTAGACAGGGGAAGCAATCAGCCCCAGCATTTT. V and J are TRBV27 and TRBJ1-5, with 8 bases lining up with TRBD1. Germline assignment: CDR1 MNHEY and CDR2 SMNVEV (reference sequence). The CDR3 is made up of 15 amino acids. Trimming at V came to 2 bases and at J to 1 base, leaving 1 base not matched to a gene.

In DNA form, the CDR3 reads TGTGCCGGGGGCGGACAGGTCACAGATACGCAGTATTTT. This translates into CAGGGQVTDTQYF. This chain links TRBV30 with TRBJ2-3; 7 nucleotides align to TRBD1. The J segment lost 2 bases and the V segment lost 8 bases, leaving 7 bases of the junction unmatched. The CDR3 length is 13 residues. The germline gives CDR1 GTSNPN, CDR2 SVGIG (reference sequence).

The chain uses TRBV5-1 and TRBJ2-7; D might be TRBD1 or TRBD2, each matching 5 bases. The V end lost 4 bases, the J end lost 6 bases, and 14 bases lay between the germline ends. This CDR3 is built from 13 residues. Germline V lookup: CDR1 SGHRS, CDR2 YFSETQ. The CDR3 reads CASSRLGDSEQYF. The CDR3 DNA sequence: TGCGCCAGCAGCCGACTGGGGGATTCCGAGCAGTACTTC.

This sequence joins TRBV30 and TRBJ1-2; 8 nucleotides agree with TRBD1. Trimming cost V 2 bases and J 0 bases; bases outside gene matches: 8. This CDR3 is built from 16 residues. From germline, CDR1 is GTSNPN and CDR2 SVGIG (reference sequence). The chain's CDR3 is CAWSQGAGRANYGYTF. The CDR3 nucleotides are TGTGCCTGGAGTCAGGGGGCAGGGCGAGCTAACTATGGCTACACCTTC.

The chain employs TRBV6-1 and TRBJ2-7, with D perhaps TRBD1 (6 bases). CDR3 length equals 14 residues. The V gene's germline CDR1 is MNHNS and CDR2 SASEGT. Trimming shortened V by 5 bases and J by 7 bases, and 18 bases separated the two germline ends. Written as DNA, the CDR3 is TGTGCCAGCAGTAAAGTGAAGGGGGTGGGGGAGCAGTACTTC. Translated, it gives CASSKVKGVGEQYF.

The rearrangement links TRBV25-1 to TRBJ2-1, with 8 bases lining up with TRBD2. This CDR3 is 17 amino acids long. The germline V gene has CDR1 MGHDK and CDR2 SYGVNS. The trim removed 2 bases at V and 9 bases at J, leaving 15 bases unmatched. CDR3 residues: CASSEVRSGIAGSEQFF. CDR3 sequence (DNA): TGTGCCAGCAGTGAAGTACGGTCAGGGATAGCGGGGAGTGAGCAGTTCTTC.

The V and J genes are TRBV4-3 and TRBJ2-2, with a tentative D call TRBD2 (6 bases). Germline V gives CDR1 LGHNA, CDR2 YSLEER. Deletions cut 0 bases from V and 8 bases from J, with 10 bases between. The CDR3 loop spans 14 amino acids. The CDR3 is CASSQDTGGGELFF. The CDR3 nucleotides are TGCGCCAGCAGCCAAGATACCGGGGGTGGGGAGCTGTTTTTT.

The V and J genes are TRBV6-4 and TRBJ2-5, with 16 bases aligning to TRBD2. Germline CDR1 MRHNA, CDR2 SNTAGT. The CDR3 runs 18 residues. Trimming cost V 6 bases and J 2 bases; bases outside gene matches: 9. This CDR3 is CASRFPGLAGGRQETQYF. In DNA form, the CDR3 reads TGTGCCAGCAGGTTCCCGGGACTAGCGGGGGGGAGACAAGAGACCCAGTACTTC.

The chain combines TRBV6-6 with TRBJ1-2, with D unresolved. Trimming pared 6 bases from V and 5 bases from J, leaving 13 bases between. Germline V lookup: CDR1 MNHNY, CDR2 SVGAGI (reference sequence). This CDR3 spans 13 amino acids. The CDR3 reads CASSPPEGYGYTF. The CDR3 DNA follows: TGTGCCAGCAGCCCCCCAGAGGGATATGGCTACACCTTC.

This chain uses TRBV15 with TRBJ1-2; maybe TRBD1 (6 bases). The CDR3 covers 15 residues. Trimming stripped 2 bases from V and 4 bases from J, with 14 bases between. Per germline, CDR1 LNHNV and CDR2 YYDKDF (reference sequence). DNA for the CDR3: TGTGCCACCAGCAGATCGTACAGGGAGAGCTATGGCTACACCTTC. Its translation: CATSRSYRESYGYTF.

The CDR3 DNA reads as TGTGCCAGCAGCTTTTTTGGGGGCAATCAGCCCCAGCATTTT. It encodes CASSFFGGNQPQHF. This sequence joins TRBV5-4 and TRBJ1-5, with D hard to call. Germline-derived CDR1 and CDR2 are SGHNT and YYREEE (reference sequence). This CDR3 is 14 amino acids long. Trimming removed 2 bases at V and 2 bases at J, with 8 bases between.

In its sample, this clone was seen a few times. The chain employs TRBV7-8 and TRBJ2-4, with D possibly TRBD1 on 5 matching bases. V was shortened by 1 base and J by 0 bases, with 10 bases between the two germline ends. Germline loops: CDR1 SGHVS, CDR2 FQNEAQ. The CDR3 is 16 amino acids. The CDR3 loop reads CASSLDWGLAKNIQYF. The CDR3 DNA reads as TGTGCCAGCAGCTTAGACTGGGGCCTAGCCAAAAACATTCAGTACTTC. Combining the CDR3 with reference TRBV7-8 and TRBJ2-4 gives the whole variable domain GAGVSQSPRYKVAKRGQDVALRCDPISGHVSLFWYQQALGQGPEFLTYFQNEAQLDKSGLPSDRFFAERPEGSVSTLKIQRTQQEDSAVYLCASSLDWGLAKNIQYFGAGTRLSVL.

Only a few counts were recorded for this clone. The CDR3 loop reads CASSRLAGGPYNEQFF. In nucleotides, the CDR3 is TGTGCCAGTAGTAGACTAGCGGGGGGGCCTTACAATGAGCAGTTCTTC. The chain has TRBV19 and TRBJ2-1, with TRBD2 identical over 14 bases. CDR1 is LNHDA, CDR2 SQIVND, per germline (reference sequence). V gave up 4 bases and J gave up 4 bases; unmatched junction bases: 3. The CDR3 is 16 residues long. Supplemented by reference TRBV19 and TRBJ2-1, the full variable domain reads DGGITQSPKYLFRKEGQNVTLSCEQNLNHDAMYWYRQDPGQGLRLIYYSQIVNDFQKGDIAEGYSVSREKKESFPLTVTSAQKNPTAFYLCASSRLAGGPYNEQFFGPGTRLTVL.

The chain couples TRBV5-1 to TRBJ2-4, with a weak D call TRBD2 (5 bases). This CDR3 comprises 14 residues. V was trimmed by 0 bases and J by 5 bases, leaving 9 bases between them. CDR1 is SGHRS and CDR2 is YFSETQ in the germline V gene. The CDR3 DNA is TGCGCCAGCAGCTTGGCCGGTAGCGAAAACATTCAGTACTTC. It yields the protein CASSLAGSENIQYF.

Written as DNA, the CDR3 is TGTGCCAGCACCAGAACCGGGACAGCGAACACTGAAGCTTTCTTT. Its protein is CASTRTGTANTEAFF. The V call is TRBV4-2, the J call TRBJ1-1; 7 nucleotides line up with TRBD1. Trimming removed 7 bases from V and 1 base from J; junction bases left unmatched: 9. The V gene's germline CDR1 is LGHNA and CDR2 YNFKEQ. The length of the CDR3 is 15 residues.

The rearrangement uses TRBV30 and TRBJ1-2; a possible D gene is TRBD1 (5 bases). Trimming took 4 bases from V and 3 from J, leaving 12 bases between them. Looked up from germline, CDR1 is GTSNPN and CDR2 is SVGIG (reference sequence). The CDR3 is made up of 13 amino acids. CDR3 loop: CAWMETAYYGYTF. Here the CDR3 DNA reads TGTGCCTGGATGGAGACAGCCTACTATGGCTACACCTTC.

The table lists this clone with a count of one. The rearrangement uses TRBV30 and TRBJ1-2; the D is unclear. The CDR3 is 13 residues long. Germline V CDR1 and CDR2: GTSNPN, SVGIG (reference sequence). The V and J ends lost 0 bases and 2 bases respectively, with 7 bases between them. CDR3 bases: TGTGCCTGGAGTGTGGCAGCGAACTATGGCTACACCTTC. Its translation is CAWSVAANYGYTF.

The chain carries TRBV9 and TRBJ1-1; D ambiguous. The CDR3 contains 14 residues. Germline assignment: CDR1 SGDLS and CDR2 YYNGEE. V lost 4 bases to trimming and J lost 4 bases, with 14 bases between them. This CDR3 is CASSTSGGSTEAFF. The CDR3 coding sequence is TGTGCCAGCAGCACCTCCGGAGGGAGCACTGAAGCTTTCTTT.

The chain couples TRBV11-2 to TRBJ2-5, with D uncertain. The V gene's germline CDR1 is SGHAT and CDR2 FQNNGV. The CDR3 is 13 amino acids. Trimming cost V 1 base and J 3 bases, with 6 bases left between them. CDR3 bases: TGTGCCAGCAGCTTAGGACTTAAAGAGACCCAGTACTTC. Residues: CASSLGLKETQYF.